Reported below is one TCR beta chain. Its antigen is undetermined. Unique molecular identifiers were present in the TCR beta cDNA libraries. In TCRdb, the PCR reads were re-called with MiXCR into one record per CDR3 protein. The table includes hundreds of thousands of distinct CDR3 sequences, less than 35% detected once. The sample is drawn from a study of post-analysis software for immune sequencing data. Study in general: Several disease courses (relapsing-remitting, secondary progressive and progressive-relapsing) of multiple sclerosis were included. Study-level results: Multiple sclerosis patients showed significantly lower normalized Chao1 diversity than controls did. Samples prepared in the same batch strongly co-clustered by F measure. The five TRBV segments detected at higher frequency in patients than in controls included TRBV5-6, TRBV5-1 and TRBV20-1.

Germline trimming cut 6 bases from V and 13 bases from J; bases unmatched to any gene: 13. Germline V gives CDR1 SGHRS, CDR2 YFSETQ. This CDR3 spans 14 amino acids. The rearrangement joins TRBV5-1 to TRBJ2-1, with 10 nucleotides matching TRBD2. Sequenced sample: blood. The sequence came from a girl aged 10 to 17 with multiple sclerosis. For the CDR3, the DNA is TGCGCCAGCACCACAGCGGGAGGGCATGGTGAACAGTTCTTC. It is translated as CASTTAGGHGEQFF.